Presented here are 18 T cell receptor beta chains from one specimen sequenced in a study of T-cell reconstitution after alpha-beta-depleted transplantation in children. Molecular barcoding with unique molecular identifiers was used for the TCRbeta library. TCRdb fed the PCR reads into MiXCR, producing one record per CDR3 protein. The table includes about 600,000 distinct CDR3 sequences, about an eighth detected once. The sequenced sample was PBMCs, mostly from graft donor cells, obtained 360 days after TCRalphabeta/CD19-depleted stem cell transplant. Receptors were obtained from a male patient younger than 18 who had a stem cell transplant for acute myeloid leukemia, so the T cells may come from the graft donor.

This clonotype has more than one count but fewer than ten. The rearrangement uses TRBV28 and TRBJ2-7; 12 bases map to TRBD2. The CDR3 has 15 amino acids. The ends lost 2 bases at V and 7 bases at J; junction bases unmatched: 6. Germline V gene sequence: CDR1 MDHEN, CDR2 SYDVKM. CDR3 DNA sequence: TGTGCCAGCAGTTTAGCTAGCGGGAGGGCCGGAGAGCAGTACTTC. Translating gives CASSLASGRAGEQYF.

This clonotype was observed a handful of times. This chain joins TRBV20-1 and TRBJ1-5; D not resolved. CDR1 and CDR2 from the germline V gene are DFQATT and SNEGSKA (reference sequence). Trimming pared 3 bases from V and 4 bases from J, leaving 10 bases between. This CDR3 is built from 13 residues. CDR3 sequence: CSASPLLNQPQHF. In nucleotides, the CDR3 is TGCAGTGCTAGCCCCCTTCTGAATCAGCCCCAGCATTTT.

This clonotype occurred many times. This rearrangement joins TRBV12-3 or TRBV12-4 to TRBJ2-5, with 11 nucleotides matching TRBD2. The CDR3 length is 15 residues. V was clipped by 3 bases and J by 2 bases; unmatched bases: 2. CDR3 amino acids: CASSFASGRQETQYF. CDR3 coding DNA: TGTGCCAGCAGTTTCGCTAGCGGGAGGCAAGAGACCCAGTACTTC.

This clonotype came up a few times. This sequence joins TRBV28 and TRBJ2-6, with D tentatively TRBD1 (6 bases). Germline CDR1 is MDHEN and CDR2 is SYDVKM. V shed 5 bases and J shed 0 bases, with 17 bases lying between them. The CDR3 runs to 18 residues. The CDR3: CASSRDIERSSGANVLTF. The CDR3 DNA reads as TGTGCCAGCAGTCGGGACATCGAGCGTTCCTCTGGGGCCAACGTCCTGACTTTC.

V usage is TRBV12-3 or TRBV12-4 and J usage is TRBJ1-1, with D possibly being TRBD1 (6 bases). Trimming pared 10 bases from V and 5 bases from J, leaving 26 bases between. This CDR3 has 16 residues. CDR3 in DNA: TGTGCCACAAAAGCGGATTTTGCAGGGGTTAGTACTGAAGCTTTCTTT. It yields the protein CATKADFAGVSTEAFF.

This clonotype was seen a handful of times. This sequence joins TRBV14 and TRBJ2-5; 10 bases fit TRBD2. V was pared by 5 bases and J by 5 bases, with 5 bases of the junction left unmatched. The germline CDR1 and CDR2 sequences are SGHDN and FVKESK. The CDR3 has 14 residues. The CDR3 DNA sequence: TGTGCCAGCAGCGACCCGGGACTAGCGGAGACCCAGTACTTC. Its protein is CASSDPGLAETQYF.

Many counts were recorded for this clonotype. The genes are TRBV20-1 and TRBJ2-5; unclear D gene. V lost 3 bases to trimming and J lost 5 bases, with 13 bases between them. The CDR3 totals 13 residues. Germline lookup yields CDR1 DFQATT and CDR2 SNEGSKA (reference sequence). The CDR3 protein is CSARASSRETQYF. CDR3 nucleotides: TGCAGTGCTAGGGCCTCAAGCAGGGAGACCCAGTACTTC.

Concerning this clonotype: A much bigger clone sits one base away, suggesting this may be a read error. V is TRBV6-2 or TRBV6-3 and J is TRBJ2-5; either TRBD1 or TRBD2 may supply D (5 bases each). The CDR3 extends over 15 amino acids. CDR1 is MNHEY and CDR2 is SVGEGT in the germline V gene. This CDR3 reads CASTVGPPKGETEYF. The CDR3 DNA reads as TGTGCCAGCACCGTCGGCCCCCCGAAAGGGGAGACCGAGTACTTC.

This clonotype occurred a few times. The genes are TRBV6-5 and TRBJ2-3; D possibly corresponds to TRBD2 (5 bases). The length of the CDR3 is 15 residues. With 4 bases removed from V and 2 bases from J, the gap between germline ends came to 13 bases. In germline, CDR1 is MNHEY, CDR2 SVGAGI. The CDR3 region is CASSFLGSSTDTQYF. CDR3 bases: TGTGCCAGCAGTTTCTTGGGGAGCTCCACAGATACGCAGTATTTT.

This clonotype was detected a few times. J is TRBJ2-1 and V is TRBV6-2 or TRBV6-3; D is perhaps TRBD2 (6 bases). Germline V gives CDR1 MNHEY, CDR2 SVGEGT. Trimming removed 6 bases at V and 9 bases at J, with 12 bases between. The CDR3 consists of 12 residues. Written as DNA, the CDR3 is TGTGCCAGCAGACGACTAGTCAGTGAGCAGTTCTTC. The encoded protein is CASRRLVSEQFF.

The chain joins TRBV7-2 to TRBJ2-4; 8 bases are shared with TRBD2. The CDR3 has 15 amino acids. The germline V gene encodes CDR1 SGHTA and CDR2 FQGNSA. V was clipped by 6 bases and J by 9 bases; unmatched bases: 13. CDR3 DNA sequence: TGTGCCAGCAGTTATACCGGGACTAGTGGAAGCATTCAGTACTTC. It translates to CASSYTGTSGSIQYF.

This rearrangement joins TRBV7-8 to TRBJ2-2; TRBD1 aligns across 8 bases. CDR1 and CDR2 (germline): SGHVS, FQNEAQ. The CDR3 spans 15 residues. V shed 5 bases and J 6 bases; nucleotides not matched to a gene: 8. DNA of the CDR3: TGTGCCAGCAGCCGCGTACAGGGGGATTCCGGGGAGCTGTTTTTT. This gives the protein CASSRVQGDSGELFF.

This chain links TRBV5-1 with TRBJ2-3; 8 nucleotides line up with TRBD2. Looked up from germline, CDR1 is SGHRS and CDR2 is YFSETQ. Trimming cost V 1 base and J 2 bases; bases outside gene matches: 9. The CDR3 sequence is 17 residues long. The DNA of the CDR3 is TGCGCCAGCAGCTTGATCCCCCCGGGAGGGCCCACAGATACGCAGTATTTT. Residues: CASSLIPPGGPTDTQYF.

By frequency in the sample, this clonotype is medium-sized. The J gene is TRBJ2-3, the V gene TRBV11-2; no definite D call. Trimming cost V 1 base and J 5 bases, with 1 base left between them. The V gene's germline CDR1 is SGHAT and CDR2 FQNNGV. The CDR3 loop spans 11 amino acids. CDR3: CASSLGDTQYF. In DNA, the CDR3 is TGTGCCAGCAGCTTAGGAGATACGCAGTATTTT.

V usage is TRBV28 and J usage is TRBJ2-1; 11 bases are shared with TRBD2. Germline CDR1 and CDR2: MDHEN and SYDVKM. The CDR3 sequence is 16 residues long. The V segment lost 4 bases and the J segment 7 bases; nucleotides outside the gene matches: 9. The CDR3 nucleotides read TGTGCCAGCAGTTCCCTACTAGCGGGAGAGGGGAATGAGCAGTTCTTC. Its translation is CASSSLLAGEGNEQFF.

This clonotype was seen a few times. V is TRBV5-6 and J is TRBJ2-5; 7 positions match TRBD1. V lost 0 bases to trimming and J lost 5 bases; unmatched junction nucleotides: 4. The CDR3 is made up of 14 amino acids. Per the germline V gene, CDR1 is SGHDT and CDR2 is YYEEEE. Here the CDR3 DNA reads TGTGCCAGCAGCTTGGAAGGGGGCTGGGAGACCCAGTACTTC. It translates to CASSLEGGWETQYF.

The chain's CDR3 is CSATSSTWDEQFF. The CDR3 coding sequence is TGCAGTGCTACTTCTTCGACCTGGGATGAGCAGTTCTTC. The chain combines TRBV20-1 with TRBJ2-1; D gene ambiguous. CDR3 length equals 13 residues. The V end was cut by 4 bases, the J end by 8 bases, with 15 bases between. Germline V gives CDR1 DFQATT, CDR2 SNEGSKA (reference sequence).

This clonotype was recorded a few times. CDR3 DNA sequence: TGTGCCACCGGGCGGCTTGGCGAGCAGTACTTC. This translates into CATGRLGEQYF. V and J are TRBV24-1 and TRBJ2-7; D ambiguous. The germline CDR1 and CDR2 sequences are KGHDR and SFDVKD. This CDR3 is 11 amino acids long. V gave up 9 bases and J gave up 6 bases, with 11 bases separating them.